Each of the 29 T cell receptor beta chains below was sequenced from the same sample in a study of blood T cells in healthy people across ages. PCR was performed a second time for about 6 to 12 cycles using a sample-barcoded 5' primer and a J-beta primer mix. TCRdb reprocessed the 5' RACE reads via MiXCR and lists one record per CDR3 protein. The sample includes hundreds of thousands of distinct CDR3 sequences, about 42% of them seen just once. Material: blood. The receptors were sampled from an older woman in good health.

The chain couples TRBV6-1 to TRBJ2-3, with 7 bases that match TRBD2. This CDR3 contains 15 residues. Germline V gives CDR1 MNHNS, CDR2 SASEGT. The ends lost 5 bases at V and 8 bases at J; junction bases unmatched: 13. CDR3 protein: CASSLEAGDPFTQYF. In nucleotides, the CDR3 is TGTGCCAGCAGTCTCGAGGCGGGGGACCCCTTTACGCAGTATTTT.

The V gene is TRBV9, the J gene TRBJ2-5, with 8 bases matching TRBD1. The end of the DNA aligns better with TRBJ2-7, so the J call may be wrong. Germline CDR1 and CDR2: SGDLS and YYNGEE. The CDR3 spans 15 residues. The CDR3 loop reads CASSVGQGARYEQYF. The DNA for the CDR3 is TGTGCCAGCAGCGTCGGTCAGGGGGCGAGGTACGAGCAGTACTTC.

As regards this clonotype: A much larger clone differs from this one at a single base, so this may be a read error. The rearrangement uses TRBV12-3 or TRBV12-4 and TRBJ1-5; 10 bases line up with TRBD1. The CDR3 runs 15 residues. J was trimmed by 7 bases and V by 9 bases; bases with no gene match: 12. CDR3 nucleotide sequence: TGTGCCAGTCAGACAGGGGGCCCCCTGGGGCAGCCCCAGCATTTT. It codes for CASQTGGPLGQPQHF.

The gene calls are TRBV9 and TRBJ2-1; TRBD2 agrees at 9 bases. Germline loops: CDR1 SGDLS, CDR2 YYNGEE. The trim removed 3 bases at V and 3 bases at J, leaving 4 bases unmatched. This CDR3 is built from 15 residues. DNA for the CDR3: TGTGCCAGCAGCGCACTAGCGGGCCACTACAATGAGCAGTTCTTC. The encoded protein is CASSALAGHYNEQFF.

This chain joins TRBV5-1 and TRBJ1-1; 7 bases match TRBD1. The germline gives CDR1 SGHRS, CDR2 YFSETQ. J was trimmed by 5 bases and V by 3 bases; bases with no gene match: 7. The CDR3 runs 14 residues. CDR3 residues: CASSWRQGGTEAFF. Here the CDR3 DNA reads TGCGCCAGCAGCTGGAGACAGGGAGGGACTGAAGCTTTCTTT.

This clonotype was detected only a few times. The chain recombines TRBV3-1 with TRBJ2-5; TRBD2 is a possible D gene (6 bases). The CDR3 contains 15 residues. Trimming took 2 bases from V and 3 from J, leaving 13 bases between them. Germline V gene lookup returns CDR1 LGHDT and CDR2 YNNKEL (reference sequence). In DNA, the CDR3 is TGTGCCAGCAGCCAAAATACAGCGGGCGAAGAGACCCAGTACTTC. This codes for CASSQNTAGEETQYF.

This sequence joins TRBV7-2 and TRBJ2-1; D unclear. CDR1 SGHTA and CDR2 FQGNSA come from the germline V gene. V was shortened by 5 bases and J by 6 bases, with 14 bases between the two germline ends. This CDR3 comprises 14 residues. CDR3 nucleotide sequence: TGTGCCAGCAGCGTATCCCTAGGCCTCAATGAGCAGTTCTTC. This sequence encodes CASSVSLGLNEQFF.

The J gene is TRBJ1-2, the V gene TRBV7-3; weak D call: TRBD1 (6 bases). This CDR3 comprises 13 residues. Germline V CDR1 and CDR2: SGHTA, FQGTGA. V dropped 5 bases and J dropped 9 bases, with 16 bases sitting between them. CDR3 sequence: CASSVDRQSSYTF. As DNA, the CDR3 is TGTGCCAGCAGCGTAGACAGGCAGTCGAGCTACACCTTC.

This chain joins TRBV25-1 and TRBJ1-2; unclear D gene. This CDR3 is 13 amino acids long. In germline, CDR1 is MGHDK, CDR2 SYGVNS. With 3 bases removed from V and 4 bases from J, the gap between germline ends came to 9 bases. The CDR3 region has the DNA TGTGCCAGCAGTGAGTCCAGCATCTATGGCTACACCTTC. This codes for CASSESSIYGYTF.

The rearrangement joins TRBV4-2 to TRBJ2-7, with TRBD2 matching 11 bases. J was trimmed by 7 bases and V by 0 bases; bases with no gene match: 11. The CDR3 runs to 17 residues. Germline lookup yields CDR1 LGHNA and CDR2 YNFKEQ. CDR3 DNA sequence: TGTGCCAGCAGCCAAGACGGGCTAGCGGGGGGTTGGAATGAGCAGTACTTC. It translates to CASSQDGLAGGWNEQYF.

The chain has TRBV6-5 and TRBJ2-7; TRBD2 might be the D (5 bases). The J call may be mistaken, given a closer DNA end match to TRBJ2-5. Germline V gene data show CDR1 as MNHEY and CDR2 as SVGAGI. The CDR3 extends over 15 amino acids. The CDR3 nucleotides are TGTGCCAGCAGTTACTCCCCGACTACGGCAGAGACCCAGTACTTC. This encodes CASSYSPTTAETQYF.

This chain uses TRBV20-1 with TRBJ2-6; perhaps TRBD1 as D (6 bases). Deletions cut 3 bases from V and 0 bases from J, with 15 bases between. Germline CDR1 and CDR2: DFQATT and SNEGSKA (reference sequence). The CDR3 covers 17 residues. CDR3 amino acids: CSASGQGISSGANVLTF. CDR3 sequence (DNA): TGCAGTGCTAGCGGTCAGGGGATAAGCTCTGGGGCCAACGTCCTGACTTTC.

The chain links TRBV9 to TRBJ1-1, with D tentatively TRBD1 (6 bases). The CDR3 consists of 13 residues. V shed 0 bases and J shed 5 bases, with 8 bases lying between them. Germline V lookup: CDR1 SGDLS, CDR2 YYNGEE. CDR3 DNA sequence: TGTGCCAGCAGCGTAGTAAGGGGGACTGAAGCTTTCTTT. Its protein product is CASSVVRGTEAFF.

The chain has TRBV10-3 and TRBJ2-2, with 11 bases aligning to TRBD2. The CDR3 contains 18 residues. The ends lost 6 bases at V and 4 bases at J; junction bases unmatched: 13. In germline, CDR1 is ENHRY, CDR2 SYGVKD. The CDR3 loop is CAIRKVEVTSGSTGELFF. The CDR3 DNA reads TGTGCCATCAGGAAGGTTGAGGTTACTAGCGGGAGCACCGGGGAGCTGTTTTTT.

As to this clonotype: With a much larger clone just one base away, this may be a read error. V usage is TRBV29-1 and J usage is TRBJ1-2, with a possible D match to TRBD1 (6 bases). Germline CDR1 SQVTM, CDR2 ANQGSEA. The CDR3 loop spans 11 amino acids. V dropped 7 bases and J dropped 8 bases, with 14 bases sitting between them. The CDR3 DNA is TGCAGCGGCGCAGGGGTTTCGGGCTACACCTTC. It is translated as CSGAGVSGYTF.

This clonotype has at least ten counts. The chain links TRBV20-1 to TRBJ2-3; 9 positions match TRBD1. The CDR3 runs 16 residues. CDR1 is DFQATT, CDR2 SNEGSKA, per germline (reference sequence). Trimming at V came to 6 bases and at J to 5 bases, leaving 15 bases not matched to a gene. The DNA of the CDR3 is TGCAGTGCCGGGGCGACCGGGACAGGGCACGAAGATACGCAGTATTTT. Amino acid sequence: CSAGATGTGHEDTQYF.

The J gene is TRBJ1-2, the V gene TRBV20-1; possibly TRBD1 for D (5 bases). This CDR3 contains 13 residues. Germline V gene data show CDR1 as DFQATT and CDR2 as SNEGSKA (reference sequence). Trimming left V 4 bases short and J 0 bases short, with 9 bases between. The CDR3 bases are TGCAGTGCTACAGACAGATCTAACTATGGCTACACCTTC. Protein product: CSATDRSNYGYTF.

This clonotype has a handful of counts. The V call is TRBV7-3, the J call TRBJ2-2; no reliable D call. Germline assignment: CDR1 SGHTA and CDR2 FQGTGA. The length of the CDR3 is 15 residues. V dropped 5 bases and J dropped 0 bases, with 10 bases sitting between them. This CDR3 reads CASSDRPANTGELFF. The DNA for the CDR3 is TGTGCCAGCAGCGATCGCCCGGCGAACACCGGGGAGCTGTTTTTT.

The chain is built from TRBV27 and TRBJ2-7; D may be TRBD1 (7 bases). Looked up from germline, CDR1 is MNHEY and CDR2 is SMNVEV (reference sequence). The CDR3 consists of 15 residues. V shed 7 bases and J shed 2 bases, with 18 bases lying between them. CDR3 residues: CASTSYQGGAYEQYF. CDR3 bases: TGTGCCAGCACCTCTTACCAGGGGGGAGCCTACGAGCAGTACTTC.

The chain uses TRBV12-3 or TRBV12-4 and TRBJ1-1; D is uncertain. Trimming took 7 bases from V and 0 from J, leaving 15 bases between them. The CDR3 covers 15 residues. The CDR3 sequence is CASTDNRELNTEAFF. CDR3 in DNA: TGTGCCAGCACCGACAACCGCGAACTGAACACTGAAGCTTTCTTT.

The genes are TRBV21-1 and TRBJ2-5; the table's D call TRBD2 went unverified against the DNA. TRBV21-1 is noted as a pseudogene. This CDR3 has 17 amino acids. This CDR3 reads CASSKLGASGSQETQYF. DNA for the CDR3: TGTGCCAGCAGCAAATTAGGGGCTAGCGGGAGCCAAGAGACCCAGTACTTC.

The V gene is TRBV2, the J gene TRBJ2-5; tentative D call: TRBD2 (7 bases). V gave up 6 bases and J gave up 0 bases, with 17 bases separating them. Germline lookup yields CDR1 SNHLY and CDR2 FYNNEI. CDR3 length: 16 residues. CDR3 DNA sequence: TGTGCCAGCAGCGTAGGGTGGGGGGGCTACCAAGAGACCCAGTACTTC. This codes for CASSVGWGGYQETQYF.

CDR3 loop: CATSSGTGGETQYF. CDR3 nucleotides: TGTGCCACCAGCTCCGGGACAGGGGGAGAGACCCAGTACTTC. V usage is TRBV15 and J usage is TRBJ2-5; 11 bases match TRBD1. V was pared by 5 bases and J by 4 bases, with 3 bases of the junction left unmatched. The CDR3 contains 14 residues. From germline, CDR1 is LNHNV and CDR2 YYDKDF (reference sequence).

V and J are TRBV15 and TRBJ2-1; D gene uncertain. The V and J ends lost 0 bases and 0 bases respectively, with 18 bases between them. Germline V gene data show CDR1 as LNHNV and CDR2 as YYDKDF (reference sequence). The CDR3 sequence is 19 residues long. CDR3 in amino acids: CATSRDFRARKSSYNEQFF. In nucleotides, the CDR3 is TGTGCCACCAGCAGAGATTTTCGCGCGCGGAAGAGCTCCTACAATGAGCAGTTCTTC.

As for this clonotype: Germline is not matched at one junction end, which may reflect a read error. The chain uses TRBV7-2 and TRBJ2-7; TRBD2 matches at 11 bases. There are 16 residues in the CDR3. Germline CDR1 SGHTA, CDR2 FQGNSA. Written as DNA, the CDR3 is TGTGCCGGCAGCTTACTAGCGGGAGAGGTTTGGAACGAGCAGTACTTC. It is translated as CAGSLLAGEVWNEQYF.

To note about this clonotype: The junction departs from the called germline gene at one end, perhaps through a read error. The chain carries TRBV10-3 and TRBJ2-1; 11 bases line up with TRBD2. The CDR3 is made up of 20 amino acids. Germline V gives CDR1 ENHRY, CDR2 SYGVKD. CDR3: CTISESGSHGTSGKYNEQFF. CDR3 nucleotide sequence: TGTACCATCAGTGAGTCGGGGTCCCACGGGACTAGCGGAAAATACAATGAGCAGTTCTTC.

This clonotype came up a few times. Since a much larger clone is just one base distant, this may be a read error. V is TRBV20-1 and J is TRBJ2-1; 13 positions agree with TRBD2. Per the germline V gene, CDR1 is DFQATT and CDR2 is SNEGSKA (reference sequence). This CDR3 has 16 amino acids. V shed 6 bases, J shed 13 bases, and the junction held 18 bases outside the gene matches. CDR3 residues: CSAHFRTSGGKKTQFF. The CDR3 region has the DNA TGCAGTGCGCACTTCCGGACTAGCGGGGGCAAAAAGACCCAGTTCTTC.

This clonotype was seen ten or more times. This chain uses TRBV3-1 with TRBJ2-5, with D possibly matching TRBD2 (6 bases). V lost 3 bases and J lost 5, with 7 bases in between. CDR1 and CDR2 (germline): LGHDT, YNNKEL (reference sequence). This CDR3 comprises 12 residues. The CDR3 sequence is CASSHSGETQYF. DNA for the CDR3: TGTGCCAGCAGCCACAGCGGGGAGACCCAGTACTTC.

V usage is TRBV5-1 and J usage is TRBJ1-1, with TRBD1 identical over 7 bases. The J segment lost 1 base and the V segment lost 4 bases, leaving 7 bases of the junction unmatched. CDR1 and CDR2 (germline): SGHRS, YFSETQ. This CDR3 has 15 residues. Here the CDR3 reads CASSILQGTNTEAFF. The CDR3 DNA reads TGCGCCAGCAGCATACTACAGGGGACGAACACTGAAGCTTTCTTT.